A selection of T cell receptor beta chains follows, all from one sample in a study of CD8 T cell repertoires and HIV-1 epitope variants. TCRdb's copy holds only in-frame clones and misses some; the assay was immunoSEQ multiplex PCR. The sample holds roughly 2,000 clones, 70% to 80% seen once. These TCRs' antigens remain unknown. The sample comprised cultured CD8+ T cells derived from PBMCs. These receptors came from a male donor with HIV. The CDR3 runs from the conserved cysteine through the conserved F or W. The D gene is left open where the match is weak. A clone size is listed for some rows: how often the clone was seen (once, few, many), or a class if it is expanded.

TRBV7-9	few	TRBD2	TRBJ2-1	TGTGCCAGCAGCGGAGATGCGGGAGGTTACTCCTACAATGAGCAGTTCTTC	CASSGDAGGYSYNEQFF
TRBV28	.	.	TRBJ2-7	TGTGCCAGCAGTTTAGGGAATAGGCCCGAGCAGTACTTC	CASSLGNRPEQYF
TRBV6-5	few	.	TRBJ2-6	TGTGCCACCCGGGCTGGGGCCAACGTCCTGACTTTC	CATRAGANVLTF
TRBV6-1	.	.	TRBJ2-7	TGTGCCAGCGACAGTAATGGATGGGAGCAGTACTTC	CASDSNGWEQYF
TRBV28	.	.	TRBJ2-1	TGTGCCAGCAGTTTAATTGGACTCTCCTACAATGAGCAGTTCTTC	CASSLIGLSYNEQFF
TRBV27	.	.	TRBJ2-7	TGTGCCAGCACTCCTGGGGGGGACAGCAACTACGAGCAGTACTTC	CASTPGGDSNYEQYF
TRBV5-4	.	TRBD2	TRBJ2-7	TGTGCCAGCAGCTGGGGGGGACTAGCGGGAGGCGGCCGGGACGAGCAGTACTTC	CASSWGGLAGGGRDEQYF
TRBV21-1	.	.	TRBJ2-1	TGTGCCAGCAGCAGTGGCGGTGGAAGTGAGCAGTTCTTC	CASSSGGGSEQFF
TRBV11-2	.	.	TRBJ2-5	TGTGCCAGCAGCCGGGACATTGGCGAGACCCAGTACTTC	CASSRDIGETQYF
TRBV6-1	.	.	TRBJ2-7	TGTGCCAGCAGTGAATGGCAGGCCGCCTACGAGCAGTACTTC	CASSEWQAAYEQYF
TRBV13	.	.	TRBJ2-7	TGTGCCAGCAGCTTAGGCCTCAGGATTCACGAGCAGTACTTC	CASSLGLRIHEQYF
TRBV19	.	TRBD2	TRBJ2-2	TGTGCCAGTAGTCCGAGACTAGCGGGAGACACCGGGGAGCTGTTTTTT	CASSPRLAGDTGELFF
TRBV7-9	.	.	TRBJ2-2	TGTGCCAGCAGCCACATTAAGGGGCGCGACACCGGGGAGCTGTTTTTT	CASSHIKGRDTGELFF
TRBV7-2	.	TRBD2	TRBJ2-1	TGTGCCAGCAGCTTAGATGGGACTAGCGGGGGTAGTGAGCAGTTCTTC	CASSLDGTSGGSEQFF
TRBV27	once	TRBD1	TRBJ1-2	TGTGCCAGCAGTTATACCACGACAGGGGTGGGGGCTAACTATGGCTACACCTTC	CASSYTTTGVGANYGYTF
TRBV29-1	once	.	TRBJ1-1	TGCAGCGTTGTCACACATTCGGACACTGAAGCTTTCTTT	CSVVTHSDTEAFF
TRBV6-5	.	.	TRBJ2-7	TGTGCCAGCAGTTACTCAGGACTCCTCCCTGGGGAGCAGTACTTC	CASSYSGLLPGEQYF
TRBV19	.	.	TRBJ1-2	TGTGCCAGTAGGGGCGGCCTTGACAGAGGAAGCACCTTC	CASRGGLDRGSTF
TRBV9	.	.	TRBJ2-7	TGTGCCAGCAGCGTCGACCGGGCTCTGGGGGCCCACGAGCAGTACTTC	CASSVDRALGAHEQYF
TRBV28	.	.	TRBJ2-7	TGTGCCAGCAGTGTAGCGAGAAAACAGGACACCTACGAGCAGTACTTC	CASSVARKQDTYEQYF